The entry below describes one T cell receptor beta chain. Its antigen is as yet unknown. Measured with immunoSEQ multiplex PCR; TCRdb has only the in-frame clones, and not every one. The sample has roughly 2,900 clones; under 90% are singletons. This specimen belongs to a study of chemoradiotherapy in HPV16-positive cancers. General study results and limits: Candidate HPV-specific clones and E7-related TCR motifs grew in tumor during treatment.

From germline, CDR1 is SGHRS and CDR2 YFSETQ. The germline V and J ends were trimmed by 2 bases and 4 bases, with 10 bases remaining between them. This CDR3 is 14 amino acids long. The V call is TRBV5-1, the J call TRBJ1-3; a weak D match, TRBD1 (5 bases). The sequencing used tumor tissue, collected from a patient who underwent chemoradiotherapy. The sequence derives from a human donor with HPV-associated anogenital cancer. CDR3 in amino acids: CASSFGQGGNTIYF. CDR3 DNA: TGCGCCAGCAGCTTTGGCCAGGGAGGAAACACCATATATTTT.